This record concerns one TCR beta chain sequence. Its target antigen remains unknown. The record has no base qualities; no much larger clone is one base away. Including the terminal cysteine and phenylalanine, the CDR3 comprises 16 residues. This entry keeps only the CDR3 DNA: 48 bases, framed from base 1. The germline V gene (reference sequence) specifies LNHDA as CDR1 and SQIVND as CDR2. Trimming costs V 3 bases and J 0 bases, and their ends lie 14 bases apart. One collaborating source in Seattle enrolled patients during active infection and followed them longitudinally through the course of disease. Whole blood was collected in K2EDTA tubes by collaborating institutions according to the institutions' own protocols. For TCRbeta analysis, collaborators shipped samples as frozen whole blood, isolated PBMCs, or DNA extracted from either of those sample types. The entry originates in a study of blood T cell repertoires in COVID-19 (TCRdb year 2020). The study in broad terms: Samples from collaborators originated in the United States, Italy and Spain and spanned both the acute and convalescent phases of COVID-19. Where HLA class I and class II types were available, the types were taken from metadata supplied by the sample provider, not from assay-based typing. The repertoires were released in a freely available public database meant as a resource for research on the immune response to SARS-CoV-2. The samples were drawn from the first 160 participants of the ongoing ImmuneRACE study and from over 950 subjects provided by 6 global collaborators. Deeply sampled blood TCRbeta repertoires from subjects exposed to, actively infected with, or recovered from COVID-19 were included in the dataset. The material from the prospective study consisted of cDNA or gDNA derived from T cells, B-cell-depleted T cells, or PBMCs. The sample metadata nearly always contained a de-identified subject ID, COVID-19 status, age in years and sex. What the authors observed across the whole study: Clinical and demographic metadata were provided uncurated, with the amount varying by source and participant.

The immunoSEQ Assay, a bias-controlled multiplex PCR, was used to amplify TCRbeta CDR3 regions from genomic DNA. Regarding the original processing steps: Within the assay, amplification of reference gene primers was used to estimate how many nucleated cells each sample contained. To quantify the absolute abundance of each unique TCRbeta CDR3 rearrangement, sequence reads were collapsed and filtered. For each sample, productive Simpson clonality was calculated as the square root of Simpson's diversity index across productive rearrangements. TCRdb mirrors the immuneACCESS table, restricted to in-frame sequences. Some clones are absent from its copies; in checked studies, under half trace to an unresolved V gene, and the reason for the others is unknown. D and trimming come from the DNA, and the V and J calls and clone size come from that table. The table for this sample lists about 480,000 clones; 89% of them were counted only once. The ten largest account for 0.75% to 0.9% of the sample.

The chain couples TRBV19 to TRBJ1-2, with a tentative D gene TRBD1 over 5 matching bases. The receptor was isolated from a man aged 18 to 30 with COVID-19, enrolled during active disease. Sequenced: peripheral blood. The nucleotide sequence is TGTGCCAGTAGTATTGGCAGGGTGATATCTAACTATGGCTACACCTTC. Its coded protein is CASSIGRVISNYGYTF. Reference TRBV19 and TRBJ1-2 genes cover what lies past the CDR3, so the full variable domain is DGGITQSPKYLFRKEGQNVTLSCEQNLNHDAMYWYRQDPGQGLRLIYYSQIVNDFQKGDIAEGYSVSREKKESFPLTVTSAQKNPTAFYLCASSIGRVISNYGYTFGSGTRLTVV.